The entry below gives a single T cell receptor beta chain sequence along with its context. Antigen unknown. A read error is likely here: a far larger clone is one base away. This sample is part of a study of regulatory T cells in long-lasting Graves disease. Across the study: Freshly diagnosed Graves' patients had used antithyroid drugs for under 3 months. Study results and caveats: Limited samples may have lowered accuracy.

CDR1 and CDR2 from the germline V gene are SGHAT and FQNNGV. This CDR3 comprises 16 residues. Trimming at V came to 11 bases and at J to 8 bases, leaving 22 bases not matched to a gene. Relying on iRepertoire HTBI primers and Arm-PCR of CDR3 regions, the team built TCR beta libraries. TCRdb itself ran the multiplex PCR reads through MiXCR, one entry per CDR3 protein. The table lists 520,000 or so distinct CDR3 sequences, around 11% of them singletons. Time point noted: newly diagnosed GD, antithyroid drugs for less than 3 months. After RNA was extracted from PBMCs, the TCR library was made from it. The same data also contributed to another study, on T cells in Graves' hyperthyroidism and ophthalmopathy.

The sequences come from peripheral blood mononuclear cells (PBMCs), collected at new diagnosis, from a patient treated with antithyroid drugs. The clonotype was recovered from a woman in her twenties or thirties with Graves disease. The chain is built from TRBV11-2 and TRBJ2-3; 7 nucleotides line up with TRBD1. As DNA, the CDR3 is TGTGCCTGGAGTCGGGGACAGCCCTTTAGTGGAGGTACGCAGTATTTT. Its protein is CAWSRGQPFSGGTQYF.